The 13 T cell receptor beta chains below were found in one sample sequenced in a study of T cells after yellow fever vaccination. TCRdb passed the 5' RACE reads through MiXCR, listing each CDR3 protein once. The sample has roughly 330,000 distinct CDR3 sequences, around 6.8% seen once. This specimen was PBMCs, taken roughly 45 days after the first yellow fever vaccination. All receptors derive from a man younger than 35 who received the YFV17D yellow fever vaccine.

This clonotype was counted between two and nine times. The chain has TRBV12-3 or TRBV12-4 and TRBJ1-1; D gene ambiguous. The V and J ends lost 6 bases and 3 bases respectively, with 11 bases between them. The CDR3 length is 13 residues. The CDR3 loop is CASSFLGDTEAFF. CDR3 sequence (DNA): TGTGCCAGCAGCTTCCTCGGGGACACTGAAGCTTTCTTT.

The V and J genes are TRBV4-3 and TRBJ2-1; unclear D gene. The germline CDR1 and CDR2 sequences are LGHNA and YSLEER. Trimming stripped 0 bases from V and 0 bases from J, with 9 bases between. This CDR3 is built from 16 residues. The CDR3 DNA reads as TGCGCCAGCAGCCAAGAATGGTCGAGCTCCTACAATGAGCAGTTCTTC. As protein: CASSQEWSSSYNEQFF.

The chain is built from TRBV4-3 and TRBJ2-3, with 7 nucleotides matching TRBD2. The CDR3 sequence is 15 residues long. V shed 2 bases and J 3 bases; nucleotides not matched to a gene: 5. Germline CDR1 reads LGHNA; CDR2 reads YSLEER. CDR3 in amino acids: CASSQTWDYTDTQYF. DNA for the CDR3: TGCGCCAGCAGCCAAACATGGGACTATACAGATACGCAGTATTTT.

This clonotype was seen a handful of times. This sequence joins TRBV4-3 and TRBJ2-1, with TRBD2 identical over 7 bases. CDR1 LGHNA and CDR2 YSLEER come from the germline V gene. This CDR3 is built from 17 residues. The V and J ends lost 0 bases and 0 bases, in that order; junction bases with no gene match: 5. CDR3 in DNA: TGCGCCAGCAGCCAAGATGAGGGAGGGTTCTCCTACAATGAGCAGTTCTTC. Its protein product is CASSQDEGGFSYNEQFF.

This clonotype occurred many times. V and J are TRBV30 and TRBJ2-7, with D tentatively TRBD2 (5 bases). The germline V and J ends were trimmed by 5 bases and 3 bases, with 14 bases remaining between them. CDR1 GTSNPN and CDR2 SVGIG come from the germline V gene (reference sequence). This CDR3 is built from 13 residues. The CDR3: CAWGLGVYYEQYF. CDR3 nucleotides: TGTGCCTGGGGACTTGGAGTTTACTACGAGCAGTACTTC.

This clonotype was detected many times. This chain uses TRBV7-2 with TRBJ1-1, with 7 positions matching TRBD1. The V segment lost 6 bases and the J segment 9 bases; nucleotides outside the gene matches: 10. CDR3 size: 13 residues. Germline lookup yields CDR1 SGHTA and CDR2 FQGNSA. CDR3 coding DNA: TGTGCCAGCAGGCCCGGGACAGTAGATAAAGCTTTCTTT. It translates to CASRPGTVDKAFF.

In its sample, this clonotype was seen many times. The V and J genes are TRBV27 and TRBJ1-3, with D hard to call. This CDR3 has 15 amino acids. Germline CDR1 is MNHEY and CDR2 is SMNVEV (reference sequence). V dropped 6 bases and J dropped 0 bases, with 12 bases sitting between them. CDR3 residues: CASSRYGYSGNTIYF. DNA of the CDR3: TGTGCCAGCAGCAGATATGGTTACTCTGGAAACACCATATATTTT.

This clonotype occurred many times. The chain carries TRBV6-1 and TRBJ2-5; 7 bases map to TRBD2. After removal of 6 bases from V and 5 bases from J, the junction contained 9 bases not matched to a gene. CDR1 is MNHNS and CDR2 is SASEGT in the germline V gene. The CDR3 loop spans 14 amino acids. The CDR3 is CASRKGREWETQYF. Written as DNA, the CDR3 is TGTGCCAGCAGAAAGGGGAGGGAATGGGAGACCCAGTACTTC.

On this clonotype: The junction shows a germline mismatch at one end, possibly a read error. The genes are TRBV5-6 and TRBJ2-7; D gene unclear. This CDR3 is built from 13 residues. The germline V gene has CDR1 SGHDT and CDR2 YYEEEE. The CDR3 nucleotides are TGTGCCATCAGCCCCGGGCAGGTCTACGAGCAGTACTTC. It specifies CAISPGQVYEQYF.

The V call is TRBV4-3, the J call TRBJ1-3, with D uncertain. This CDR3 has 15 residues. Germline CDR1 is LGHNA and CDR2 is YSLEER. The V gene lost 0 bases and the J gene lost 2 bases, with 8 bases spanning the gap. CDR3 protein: CASSQEGGPGNTIYF. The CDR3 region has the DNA TGCGCCAGCAGCCAAGAAGGAGGGCCTGGAAACACCATATATTTT.

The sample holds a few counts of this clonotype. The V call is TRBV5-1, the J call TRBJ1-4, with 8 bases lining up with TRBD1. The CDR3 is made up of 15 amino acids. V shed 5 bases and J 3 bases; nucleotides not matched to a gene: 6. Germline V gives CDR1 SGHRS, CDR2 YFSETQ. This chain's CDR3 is CASRQGGQPNEKLFF. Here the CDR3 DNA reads TGCGCCAGCAGACAGGGGGGACAGCCTAATGAAAAACTGTTTTTT.

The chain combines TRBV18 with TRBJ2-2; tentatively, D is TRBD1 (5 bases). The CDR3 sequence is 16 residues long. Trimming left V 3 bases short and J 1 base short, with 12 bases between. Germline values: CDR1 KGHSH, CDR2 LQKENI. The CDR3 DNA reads TGTGCCAGCTCACCGCAGGACATGCTGAACACCGGGGAGCTGTTTTTT. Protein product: CASSPQDMLNTGELFF.

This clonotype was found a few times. The CDR3 coding sequence is TGCAGTGCTAGAACCCGGGGTGGAGAAAAACTGTTTTTT. It codes for CSARTRGGEKLFF. The rearrangement links TRBV20-1 to TRBJ1-4; D uncertain. The germline gives CDR1 DFQATT, CDR2 SNEGSKA (reference sequence). V shed 2 bases and J shed 8 bases, with 12 bases lying between them. The length of the CDR3 is 13 residues.